Listed below are T cell receptor beta chains from one sample, sequenced in a study of blood T cell repertoires in COVID-19. Here immunoSEQ multiplex PCR was the method, and the copy in TCRdb shows in-frame clones only, minus some. Among 310,000 or so clones listed, approximately 84% were seen once. The specimen sequenced was peripheral blood. These TCRs come from a woman between 25 and 40 years old who had recovered from COVID-19. Each CDR3 is given with its conserved first and last residue. D genes are given only for firm matches. Only part of the rows carry a size: once, few, many, or a class if the clone is expanded.

J | size | D | V | length | CDR3 | DNA
TRBJ1-3 | - | - | TRBV5-5 | 16 | CASSLDQGLSGNTIYF | TGTGCCAGCAGCTTGGATCAGGGATTATCCGGAAACACCATATATTTT
TRBJ2-7 | - | - | TRBV5-4 | 14 | CASSPGTTQYEQYF | TGTGCCAGCAGCCCCGGGACAACCCAATACGAGCAGTACTTC
TRBJ2-7 | - | - | TRBV6-2/TRBV6-3 | 14 | CASSYQGLSYEQYF | TGTGCCAGCAGTTACCAGGGACTCTCCTACGAGCAGTACTTC
TRBJ1-1 | once | - | TRBV10-1 | 15 | CASSAVGKTGTEAFF | TGCGCCAGCAGTGCGGTCGGGAAAACGGGGACTGAAGCTTTCTTT
TRBJ2-7 | - | - | TRBV28 | 11 | CASSLRGEQYF | TGTGCCAGCAGCCTGAGGGGGGAGCAGTACTTC
TRBJ1-3 | - | - | TRBV30 | 15 | CAWSGGGYSGNTIYF | TGTGCCTGGAGTGGGGGCGGCTACTCTGGAAACACCATATATTTT
TRBJ1-1 | - | - | TRBV27 | 15 | CASSLYRETNTEAFF | TGTGCCAGCAGTCTGTACAGGGAGACTAACACTGAAGCTTTCTTT
TRBJ2-1 | - | TRBD2 | TRBV7-3 | 15 | CASSVAGGPGNEQFF | TGTGCCAGCAGCGTAGCGGGAGGACCTGGGAATGAGCAGTTCTTC
TRBJ1-1 | once | TRBD1 | TRBV12-3/TRBV12-4 | 12 | CASTEGAGEAFF | TGTGCCAGCACCGAGGGGGCGGGTGAAGCTTTCTTT
TRBJ1-6 | - | TRBD1 | TRBV9 | 16 | CASSPRGDRASSPLHF | TGTGCCAGCAGCCCCAGGGGAGACAGGGCAAGTTCACCCCTCCACTTT
TRBJ1-5 | few | - | TRBV6-5 | 12 | CATQGSNQPQHF | TGTGCCACACAGGGAAGCAATCAGCCCCAGCATTTT
TRBJ2-1 | - | - | TRBV29-1 | 17 | CSVEGISGGWTYNEQFF | TGCAGCGTTGAGGGCATATCCGGGGGATGGACCTACAATGAGCAGTTCTTC
TRBJ1-2 | - | TRBD1 | TRBV7-6 | 14 | CASSLTGGIDGYTF | TGTGCCAGCAGCTTGACAGGGGGCATAGATGGCTACACCTTC
TRBJ2-3 | few | - | TRBV7-8 | 11 | CASSPRDTQYF | TGTGCCAGCAGCCCCCGAGATACGCAGTATTTT
TRBJ1-6 | - | TRBD1 | TRBV7-6 | 17 | CASSSLWDRADNSPLHF | TGTGCCAGCAGCTCCCTATGGGACAGGGCAGATAATTCACCCCTCCACTTT
TRBJ1-3 | - | - | TRBV6-1 | 16 | CASSDVQGTPGNTIYF | TGTGCCAGCAGTGATGTGCAGGGTACGCCTGGAAACACCATATATTTT
TRBJ2-7 | - | TRBD1 | TRBV19 | 15 | CASSMTGQGYYEQYF | TGTGCCAGTAGTATGACGGGACAGGGGTACTACGAGCAGTACTTC
TRBJ2-3 | - | TRBD2 | TRBV28 | 15 | CASSSIAGNGDTQYF | TGTGCCAGCAGTTCCATAGCGGGAAACGGGGATACGCAGTATTTT
TRBJ1-2 | few | - | TRBV6-1 | 17 | CASSDGGRASSSYGYTF | TGTGCCAGCAGTGACGGCGGGAGGGCTTCGTCAAGCTATGGCTACACCTTC
TRBJ2-3 | once | TRBD2 | TRBV7-9 | 17 | CASTKSRGTSGTDTQYF | TGTGCCAGCACCAAATCACGCGGGACTAGCGGCACAGATACGCAGTATTTT
TRBJ2-5 | few | TRBD2 | TRBV18 | 15 | CASSPERGGQETQYF | TGTGCCAGCTCACCGGAGCGGGGGGGTCAAGAGACCCAGTACTTC
TRBJ2-3 | - | - | TRBV29-1 | 13 | CSVEGRETGTQYF | TGCAGCGTTGAAGGACGGGAGACGGGTACGCAGTATTTT
TRBJ2-1 | - | TRBD2 | TRBV11-2 | 17 | CASSLGWLAGEGNEQFF | TGTGCCAGCAGCTTAGGGTGGCTAGCGGGAGAGGGCAATGAGCAGTTCTTC
TRBJ1-2 | - | - | TRBV27 | 14 | CASSLITGEGGYTF | TGTGCCAGCAGTTTAATAACCGGGGAGGGCGGCTACACCTTC
TRBJ1-1 | - | - | TRBV6-2/TRBV6-3 | 19 | CASSYHNLRGRAMNTEAFF | TGTGCCAGCAGTTACCATAACCTCCGCGGGCGAGCCATGAACACTGAAGCTTTCTTT
TRBJ2-2 | - | TRBD1 | TRBV2 | 18 | CASSASLRGQGSTGELFF | TGTGCCAGCAGTGCCAGTTTAAGAGGACAGGGGAGCACCGGGGAGCTGTTTTTT
TRBJ2-5 | - | - | TRBV11-2 | 15 | CASSLVGPLRETQYF | TGTGCCAGCAGCTTAGTGGGGCCCCTCAGAGAGACCCAGTACTTC
TRBJ1-2 | few | TRBD1 | TRBV27 | 15 | CASSFGDRVNYGYTF | TGTGCCAGCAGTTTTGGGGACAGGGTTAACTATGGCTACACCTTC
TRBJ1-5 | - | - | TRBV15 | 18 | CATSRGAGLGSGNQPQHF | TGTGCCACCAGCAGGGGGGCGGGCCTAGGATCGGGCAATCAGCCCCAGCATTTT
TRBJ2-5 | once | - | TRBV11-2 | 15 | CASSLGGQVQETQYF | TGTGCCAGCAGCTTAGGGGGGCAAGTCCAAGAGACCCAGTACTTC
TRBJ1-5 | - | - | TRBV7-2 | 13 | CATQGQGGQPQHF | TGTGCCACCCAAGGGCAGGGTGGACAGCCCCAGCATTTT
TRBJ1-2 | - | TRBD1 | TRBV29-1 | 15 | CSVEDRGGQAYGYTF | TGCAGCGTTGAAGATCGCGGGGGACAGGCCTATGGCTACACCTTC
TRBJ2-7 | - | - | TRBV4-1 | 13 | CASSHVNSYEQYF | TGCGCCAGCAGCCATGTTAATTCCTACGAGCAGTACTTC
TRBJ1-1 | - | - | TRBV4-1 | 13 | CASSQEEGGKAFF | TGCGCCAGCAGCCAAGAAGAGGGAGGGAAAGCTTTCTTT
TRBJ1-4 | - | TRBD1 | TRBV9 | 16 | CASSLMGTASNEKLFF | TGTGCCAGCAGCCTTATGGGGACAGCCTCTAATGAAAAACTGTTTTTT
TRBJ2-7 | - | - | TRBV2 | 12 | CASSGETYEQYF | TGTGCCAGCAGTGGGGAGACCTACGAGCAGTACTTC
TRBJ2-1 | - | TRBD1 | TRBV19 | 15 | CASSMKQGFYNEQFF | TGTGCCAGTAGTATGAAACAGGGGTTCTACAATGAGCAGTTCTTC
TRBJ1-3 | - | - | TRBV21-1 | 16 | CASSKQGQITGNTIYF | TGTGCCAGCAGCAAACAAGGACAGATTACAGGAAACACCATATATTTT
TRBJ1-5 | - | - | TRBV19 | 15 | CASRGLKGLDQPQHF | TGTGCCAGTAGGGGATTGAAGGGGTTGGATCAGCCCCAGCATTTT
TRBJ2-7 | - | TRBD2 | TRBV28 | 12 | CASSLTSSEQYF | TGTGCCAGCAGTTTGACTAGCAGCGAGCAGTACTTC
TRBJ1-5 | few | - | TRBV7-9 | 16 | CASSLGGAQGNQPQHF | TGTGCCAGCAGCTTAGGTGGGGCCCAGGGCAATCAGCCCCAGCATTTT
TRBJ2-1 | - | - | TRBV9 | 14 | CASSETPGLGEQFF | TGTGCCAGCAGCGAGACCCCGGGTCTGGGTGAGCAGTTCTTC
TRBJ2-3 | - | - | TRBV7-9 | 14 | CASMGRLPNFTQYF | TGTGCCAGCATGGGGAGACTCCCAAATTTCACGCAGTATTTT
TRBJ1-6 | - | - | TRBV19 | 15 | CASSIAPPENSPLHF | TGTGCCAGTAGTATAGCCCCCCCTGAGAATTCACCCCTCCACTTT
TRBJ1-3 | few | - | TRBV5-1 | 16 | CASSLAGSFSGNTIYF | TGCGCCAGCAGCTTGGCAGGCAGCTTCTCTGGAAACACCATATATTTT
TRBJ1-5 | - | - | TRBV4-1 | 14 | CASSQGGGYQPQHF | TGCGCCAGCAGCCAAGGAGGAGGGTACCAGCCCCAGCATTTT
TRBJ2-5 | - | TRBD2 | TRBV5-4 | 16 | CASSLRLAGGQETQYF | TGTGCCAGCAGCCTAAGACTAGCGGGGGGACAAGAGACCCAGTACTTC
TRBJ2-2 | - | - | TRBV29-1 | 15 | CSVEGIRGDTGELFF | TGCAGCGTTGAAGGTATCAGGGGAGACACCGGGGAGCTGTTTTTT
TRBJ2-2 | - | TRBD1 | TRBV5-1 | 16 | CASSSLQGSGTGELFF | TGCGCCAGCAGCTCATTACAGGGGTCTGGCACCGGGGAGCTGTTTTTT
TRBJ2-1 | - | - | TRBV28 | 16 | CASSFLNLRATNEQFF | TGTGCCAGCAGTTTTCTTAATTTACGAGCGACCAATGAGCAGTTCTTC
TRBJ1-5 | - | - | TRBV6-2/TRBV6-3 | 15 | CASSPTGTLNQPQHF | TGTGCCAGCAGCCCGACCGGGACACTAAATCAGCCCCAGCATTTT